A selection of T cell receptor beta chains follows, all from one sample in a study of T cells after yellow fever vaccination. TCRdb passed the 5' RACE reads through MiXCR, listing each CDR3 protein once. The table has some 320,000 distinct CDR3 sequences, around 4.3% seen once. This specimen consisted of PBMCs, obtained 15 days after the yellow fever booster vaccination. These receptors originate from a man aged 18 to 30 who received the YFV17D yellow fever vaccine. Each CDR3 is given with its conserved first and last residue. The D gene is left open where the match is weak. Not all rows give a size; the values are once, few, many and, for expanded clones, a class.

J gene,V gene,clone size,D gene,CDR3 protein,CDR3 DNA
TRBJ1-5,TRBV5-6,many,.,CASSVNQPQHF,TGTGCCAGCAGCGTGAATCAGCCCCAGCATTTT
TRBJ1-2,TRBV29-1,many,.,CSVWGQFREANYGYTF,TGCAGCGTCTGGGGGCAATTTAGGGAAGCTAACTATGGCTACACCTTC
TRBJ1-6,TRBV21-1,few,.,CASSPTIPQSSYNSPLHF,TGTGCCAGCAGCCCTACAATCCCTCAAAGCTCCTATAATTCACCCCTCCACTTT
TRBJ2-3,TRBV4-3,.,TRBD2,CASSQEILAGRYTQYF,TGCGCCAGCAGCCAAGAGATCCTAGCGGGGAGGTATACGCAGTATTTT
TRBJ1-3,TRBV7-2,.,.,CASSFQGQGNTIYF,TGTGCCAGCAGCTTTCAGGGGCAAGGAAACACCATATATTTT
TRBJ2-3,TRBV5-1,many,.,CASSFSVQLGTDTQYF,TGCGCCAGCAGCTTCAGTGTCCAATTGGGCACAGATACGCAGTATTTT
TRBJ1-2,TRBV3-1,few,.,CASSQEGGERGYTF,TGTGCCAGCAGCCAAGAGGGCGGGGAACGGGGCTACACCTTC
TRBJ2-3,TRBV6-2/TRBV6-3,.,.,CASSYPGTDTQYF,TGTGCCAGCAGTTACCCTGGCACAGATACGCAGTATTTT
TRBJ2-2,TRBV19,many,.,CASSPPGAGTNTGELFF,TGTGCCAGTAGCCCCCCTGGGGCAGGGACGAACACCGGGGAGCTGTTTTTT
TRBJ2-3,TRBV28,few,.,CASRTQWGAAKADTQYF,TGTGCCAGCAGAACACAATGGGGGGCGGCGAAGGCAGATACGCAGTATTTT
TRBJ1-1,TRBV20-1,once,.,CSATGRGFTEAFF,TGCAGTGCAACCGGTCGGGGGTTCACTGAAGCTTTCTTT
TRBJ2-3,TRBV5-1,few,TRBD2,CASRDLAGRTDTQYF,TGCGCCAGCAGGGATTTAGCGGGCCGCACAGATACGCAGTATTTT
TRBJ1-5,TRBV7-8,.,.,CASSLQAQGGNQPQHF,TGTGCCAGCAGCCTTCAGGCCCAGGGAGGCAATCAGCCCCAGCATTTT
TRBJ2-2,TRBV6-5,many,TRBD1,CASLGTGDTGELFF,TGTGCCAGCCTCGGGACAGGAGACACCGGGGAGCTGTTTTTT
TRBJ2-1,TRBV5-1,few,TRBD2,CASSSGGINYNEQFF,TGCGCCAGCAGCTCCGGGGGGATTAATTACAATGAGCAGTTCTTC
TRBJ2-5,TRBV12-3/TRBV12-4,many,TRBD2,CASSFRLAGLETQYF,TGTGCCAGCAGTTTTAGGCTAGCGGGGTTGGAGACCCAGTACTTC
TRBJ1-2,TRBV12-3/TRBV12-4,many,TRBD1,CASSPLLTGDYGYTF,TGTGCCAGCAGTCCCCTGTTGACAGGGGACTATGGCTACACCTTC
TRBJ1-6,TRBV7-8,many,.,CASSLQGLTPLHF,TGTGCCAGCAGCTTACAGGGGTTAACGCCCCTCCACTTT